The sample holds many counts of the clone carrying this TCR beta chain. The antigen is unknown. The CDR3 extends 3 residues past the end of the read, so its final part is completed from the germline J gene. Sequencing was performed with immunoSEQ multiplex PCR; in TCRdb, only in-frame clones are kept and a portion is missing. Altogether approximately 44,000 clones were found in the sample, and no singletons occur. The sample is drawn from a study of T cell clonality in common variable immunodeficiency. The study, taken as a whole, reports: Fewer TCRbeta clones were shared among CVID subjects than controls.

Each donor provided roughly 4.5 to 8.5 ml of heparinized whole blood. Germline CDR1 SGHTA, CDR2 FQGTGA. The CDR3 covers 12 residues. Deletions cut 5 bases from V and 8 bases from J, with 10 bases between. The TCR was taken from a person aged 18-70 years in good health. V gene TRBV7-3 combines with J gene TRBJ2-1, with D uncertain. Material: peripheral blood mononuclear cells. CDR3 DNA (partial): TGTGCCAGCAGCCCAACGGGTCATGAG. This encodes CASSPTGHE. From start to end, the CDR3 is CASSPTGHEQFF.